This is a list of T cell receptor beta chains from one sample in a study of blood T cell repertoires in COVID-19. TCRdb keeps only in-frame clones here, not all; method: immunoSEQ multiplex PCR. This table holds a few hundred thousand clones, 75% to 90% found once. Material for sequencing was peripheral blood. The origin of the receptors is a woman in her 30s with COVID-19, enrolled during active disease. Each CDR3 is given with its conserved first and last residue.

TRBV9,CASSHSGISSYNEQFF
TRBV3-1/TRBV3-2,CASSTPRTGDQETQYF
TRBV5-1,CASRPPYSNYGYTF
TRBV19,CASSISLGGSGANVLTF
TRBV2,CASSDRAGDEQYF
TRBV28,CASSFVSKQTGYTF
TRBV3-1/TRBV3-2,CASSQDKLFF
TRBV4-1,CASSSLLTENTEAFF
TRBV5-5,CASSLSGGEGYGYTF
TRBV7-8,CASSSPGQGRLGTNEKLFF
TRBV7-2,CASSVTGEGRAFF
TRBV4-2,CASSQAGQVGDNEAFF
TRBV10-2,CASSEDVGRYNQPQHF
TRBV2,CASRTESTPDTQYF
TRBV30,CAWSPKGGGYTF
TRBV19,CASSPGTQYNEQFF
TRBV6-5,CASSYSLARGNEQFF
TRBV12-5,CASGSSDRAYGYTF
TRBV5-5,CASTGGLAENIQYF
TRBV27,CASSKQGQGAGEAFF
TRBV5-6,CASSFVGGLGYEQYF
TRBV7-2,CASSFDRTNTEAFF
TRBV19,CASSHRGRNQPQHF
TRBV28,CASGRHTGRSGELFF
TRBV7-8,CASSLADRGIRNTIYF
TRBV3-1/TRBV3-2,CASSQPDRSGANVLTF
TRBV7-8,CASRSDSRYGYTF
TRBV27,CASSWRLAGVYEQYF
TRBV5-6,CASSKLAGGYNEQFF
TRBV28,CASIRWTGGNNEQFF
TRBV28,CASRPTGGPTYNSPLHF
TRBV15,CATSRGGAVAAEQYF
TRBV19,CASSIYGDGQPQHF
TRBV5-4,CASSLAGDYNEQFF
TRBV27,CASSLYSIPGLVFGFTDTQYF
TRBV29-1,CSVERGSGNTEAFF
TRBV12-3/TRBV12-4,CASSPRQGNTIYF
TRBV7-9,CASSLAPGGTDETQYF
TRBV5-5,CASSLDSGITDTQYF
TRBV6-6,CASSYRGYGEKLFF
TRBV29-1,CSVETGDVLDTEAFF
TRBV3-1/TRBV3-2,CASREQESNSPLHF
TRBV6-4,CASSNGRGADYGYTF
TRBV5-1,CASSRDSDGELFF
TRBV25-1,CATKRGQGFYGYTF
TRBV20-1,CSASMGVGGNTEAFF
TRBV2,CASRDREVTDTQYF
TRBV2,CASTPRRGQNEKLFF
TRBV4-1,CASSQGLAGVYEQYF
TRBV7-3,CASSLAAPGTGELFF